The 5 T cell receptor beta chains below all came from one sample that was sequenced in a study of naive CD8 T cells in extremely preterm neonates. Assay used: immunoSEQ multiplex PCR; TCRdb lists only in-frame clones, some missing. The sample carries roughly 4,000 clones, 95% to 98% recorded once. Sequencing used naive CD8+ T cells from blood. The receptors come from a human donor in good health.

The chain is built from TRBV9 and TRBJ2-3, with 7 bases identical to TRBD2. The CDR3 has 14 residues. Per the germline V gene, CDR1 is SGDLS and CDR2 is YYNGEE. The V segment lost 3 bases and the J segment 1 base; nucleotides outside the gene matches: 2. The CDR3 is CASSGAGGTDTQYF. The CDR3 DNA sequence: TGTGCCAGCAGCGGCGCGGGGGGCACAGATACGCAGTATTTT.

The chain recombines TRBV18 with TRBJ2-3; 9 bases fit TRBD2. Trimming took 1 base from V and 2 from J; bases not matched to a gene: 16. The germline CDR1 and CDR2 sequences are KGHSH and LQKENI. The CDR3 is 20 residues long. The CDR3 is CASSPRRASGVKSHTDTQYF. For the CDR3, the DNA is TGTGCCAGCTCACCACGGCGGGCTAGCGGGGTAAAAAGCCACACAGATACGCAGTATTTT.

The V gene is TRBV7-9, the J gene TRBJ2-1; no reliable D call. The germline gives CDR1 SEHNR, CDR2 FQNEAQ (reference sequence). V lost 1 base and J lost 0, with 10 bases in between. The CDR3 totals 16 residues. This CDR3 is CASSLGSGFSYNEQFF. DNA for the CDR3: TGTGCCAGCAGCTTAGGTTCCGGGTTCTCCTACAATGAGCAGTTCTTC.

The rearrangement uses TRBV9 and TRBJ2-1; D is unresolved. This CDR3 contains 15 residues. The germline V and J ends were trimmed by 0 bases and 7 bases, with 14 bases remaining between them. Per germline, CDR1 SGDLS and CDR2 YYNGEE. For the CDR3, the DNA is TGTGCCAGCAGCGTAGGAATAACTACTCGTAATGAGCAGTTCTTC. It is translated as CASSVGITTRNEQFF.

The chain is built from TRBV4-2 and TRBJ1-5; 8 bases fit TRBD1. Trimming removed 0 bases from V and 4 bases from J; junction bases left unmatched: 2. This CDR3 spans 15 amino acids. The germline V gene has CDR1 LGHNA and CDR2 YNFKEQ. The DNA for the CDR3 is TGTGCCAGCAGCCAAGACGACAGGGGTAATCAGCCCCAGCATTTT. This translates into CASSQDDRGNQPQHF.